Included here is one T cell receptor (beta chain) sequence, with context. Its antigen remains unknown. Constant-segment-primed 5'RACE gave TCR alpha and TCR beta cDNA libraries with sample barcodes and UMIs. Each CDR3 protein is one row after TCRdb ran MiXCR on the 5' RACE reads. Of about 84,000 distinct CDR3 sequences in the sample, about 15% were seen once. The data were taken from a study of T-cell memory formation after mild COVID-19. Study as a whole: The TCR clusters were mostly specific to one donor. Points from the study as a whole: Cross-reactive memory appears to have joined, as suggested by some responding clones showing up in pre-infection memory. Largely, contracting CD4+ clones fell within CM and EM, and contracting CD8+ clones within EMRA.

The clonotype was recovered from an adult woman who had mild COVID-19 (a few samples of this study predate the infection). Cell type and time point are not known. Sequencing used PBMCs or a T cell subset sorted from them (not recorded which).

This chain's CDR3 is CASSLLAQSSYNEQFF. DNA of the CDR3: TGTGCCAGCAGCTTGCTAGCGCAGAGCTCCTACAATGAGCAGTTCTTC. The genes are TRBV7-9 and TRBJ2-1, with a tentative D call TRBD2 (6 bases). Germline values: CDR1 SEHNR, CDR2 FQNEAQ (reference sequence). This CDR3 is 16 amino acids long. V lost 3 bases and J lost 0, with 12 bases in between.